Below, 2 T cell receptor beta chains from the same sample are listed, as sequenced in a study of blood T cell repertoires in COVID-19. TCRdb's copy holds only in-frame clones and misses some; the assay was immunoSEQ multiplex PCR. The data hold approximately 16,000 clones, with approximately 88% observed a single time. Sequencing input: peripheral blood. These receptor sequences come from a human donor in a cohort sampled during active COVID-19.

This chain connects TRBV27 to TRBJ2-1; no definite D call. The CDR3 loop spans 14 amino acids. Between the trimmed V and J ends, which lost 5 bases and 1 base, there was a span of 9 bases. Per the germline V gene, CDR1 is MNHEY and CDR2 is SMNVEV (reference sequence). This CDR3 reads CASSARFSYNEQFF. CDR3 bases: TGTGCCAGCAGTGCTAGGTTTTCCTACAATGAGCAGTTCTTC.

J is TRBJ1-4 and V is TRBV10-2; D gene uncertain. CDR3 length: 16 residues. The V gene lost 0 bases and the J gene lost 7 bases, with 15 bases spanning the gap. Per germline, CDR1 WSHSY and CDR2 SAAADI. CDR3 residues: CASSESYRNAGEKLFF. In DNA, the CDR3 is TGCGCCAGCAGTGAGTCCTACCGCAATGCGGGTGAAAAACTGTTTTTT.